This T cell receptor (beta chain) was sequenced in a study of regulatory T cells in long-lasting Graves disease. Germline V lookup: CDR1 SGHRS, CDR2 YFSETQ. The CDR3 is 13 residues long. V was cut by 5 bases and J by 8 bases, with 14 bases left in between. Arm-PCR of CDR3 regions with iRepertoire HTBI primers generated TCR beta libraries. TCRdb analysed the multiplex PCR reads with MiXCR anew, one entry per CDR3 protein. The data show about 560,000 distinct CDR3 sequences, more than 15% seen once. Regarding time point: newly diagnosed GD, antithyroid drugs for less than 3 months. PBMCs provided the RNA from which the TCR library was made. This clonotype was seen repeatedly, ten times or more. These data are also associated with another study on T cells in Graves' hyperthyroidism and ophthalmopathy.

This receptor was obtained from a man younger than 35 with Graves disease. Source: peripheral blood mononuclear cells (PBMCs), taken at new diagnosis, from a patient treated with antithyroid drugs. The V and J genes are TRBV5-1 and TRBJ2-1; D ambiguous. Here the CDR3 reads CASRKTRFDEQFF. The CDR3 DNA reads as TGCGCCAGCAGAAAGACTCGTTTCGATGAGCAGTTCTTC.